The T cell receptor (beta chain) under discussion was sequenced for a study of human T cells and chemical hapten exposure. For the study at large: Per-sample TCR yield variation was attributed mainly to small pooled library volume differences.

This clonotype was counted ten times or more. Its specificity is unknown. A read error may produce the germline difference seen at one junction end. Findings and caveats of the study: Significantly more large CDR3 similarity clusters arose among expanded TCRs than among controls.

TCRdb re-called the RACE reads with MiXCR, one entry per CDR3 protein. Of more than 300,000 distinct CDR3 sequences listed, roughly 5.3% are singletons. As to time point: pre-sensitization, week 0. As for treatment: therapeutic diphenylcyclopropenone sensitization with weekly scalp DPC. Germline V gene data show CDR1 as SQVTM and CDR2 as ANQGSEA. The CDR3 contains 12 residues. This clonotype originated in a woman aged 45-60 years with alopecia areata. Some clones in this sample may be carry-over from other donors' samples. This specimen was whole blood, taken in connection with sensitization to the hapten diphenylcyclopropenone (DPC). The rearrangement uses TRBV29-1 and TRBJ1-2; no definite D call. CDR3 sequence: CSVEGPNYGYTF. The CDR3 DNA follows: TGCAGCGTTGAAGGTCCCAACTACGGCTACACCTTC.